These 6 T cell receptor beta chains came from one sample sequenced in a study of T cell responses to AZD1222 COVID-19 vaccine. Method: immunoSEQ multiplex PCR; TCRdb's copy keeps in-frame clones and lacks some. The repertoire holds around 100,000 clones, with over 75% as singletons. The starting material was peripheral blood, obtained on day 0 of AZD1222 vaccination. These TCRs come from an adult in good health.

V is TRBV2 and J is TRBJ2-7, with D possibly being TRBD1 (5 bases). Germline V gene lookup returns CDR1 SNHLY and CDR2 FYNNEI. The CDR3 length is 12 residues. Trimming removed 7 bases at V and 6 bases at J, with 13 bases between. DNA for the CDR3: TGTGCCAGCAAGGTAGAAGGGGTCGAGCAGTACTTC. Translation: CASKVEGVEQYF. Complete variable domain (other parts from reference TRBV2 and TRBJ2-7): EPEVTQTPSHQVTQMGQEVILRCVPISNHLYFYWYRQILGQKVEFLVSFYNNEISEKSEIFDDQFSVERPDGSNFTLKIRSTKLEDSAMYFCASKVEGVEQYFGPGTRLTVT.

The J gene is TRBJ2-2, the V gene TRBV29-1; 9 bases are a match to TRBD2. Looked up from germline, CDR1 is SQVTM and CDR2 is ANQGSEA. V lost 6 bases, J lost 5 bases, and 10 bases stayed unmatched. The CDR3 contains 15 residues. The CDR3 DNA reads TGCAGCGTACAGATCGGACTAGCGTGGACCGGGGAGCTGTTTTTT. Translation gives CSVQIGLAWTGELFF.

This clone turned up a few times. The gene calls are TRBV3-1 (or the pseudogene TRBV3-2) and TRBJ1-1; D ambiguous. Trimming took 1 base from V and 2 from J, leaving 11 bases between them. This CDR3 comprises 15 residues. Germline V gene sequence: CDR1 LGHDT, CDR2 YNNKEL (reference sequence). In DNA, the CDR3 is TGTGCCAGCAGCCAAGTCCTCCGCAGTAACACTGAAGCTTTCTTT. Its translation: CASSQVLRSNTEAFF.

The rearrangement joins TRBV5-4 to TRBJ2-5; D is ambiguous. Between the trimmed V and J ends, which lost 2 bases and 4 bases, there was a span of 9 bases. CDR3 length: 13 amino acids. Germline lookup yields CDR1 SGHNT and CDR2 YYREEE (reference sequence). The CDR3 spells CASSFQEAETQYF. As DNA, the CDR3 is TGTGCCAGCAGCTTCCAAGAGGCAGAGACCCAGTACTTC.

This clone was detected only a few times. V gene TRBV7-8 combines with J gene TRBJ2-1; D uncertain. Germline V lookup: CDR1 SGHVS, CDR2 FQNEAQ. Trimming stripped 1 base from V and 6 bases from J, with 10 bases between. CDR3 length: 14 amino acids. The CDR3 sequence is CASSLGMRGNEQFF. In DNA, the CDR3 is TGTGCCAGCAGCTTAGGGATGAGAGGCAATGAGCAGTTCTTC.

This clone was seen only a few times. This chain links TRBV19 with TRBJ1-5; D might be TRBD1 (6 bases). CDR1 LNHDA and CDR2 SQIVND come from the germline V gene (reference sequence). V was pared by 9 bases and J by 1 base, with 10 bases between. The CDR3 runs to 13 residues. In DNA, the CDR3 is TGTGCCAGCACGGACAGAAGCAATCAGCCCCAGCATTTT. Its translation: CASTDRSNQPQHF.